This T cell receptor beta chain was identified during a study of a mutant IDH1 vaccine in newly diagnosed glioma. Across the whole study: Patients were started on vaccination 4-6 weeks after radiotherapy alone, or with temozolomide cycles.

TCRdb's table, derived via immunoSEQ multiplex PCR, lists solely in-frame clones and lacks some. The table has roughly 36,000 clones, around 89% seen once. Described time point: week 23, last vaccination. One vaccine dose held 300 ug of mutant IDH1 20-mer peptide and came with topical imiquimod. Overall study results and limits: Immune responses induced by vaccination arose in approximately 92% of the patients.

A remark on this clone: The antigen remains undetermined.

Sequenced here: PBMCs, sampled from a glioma patient whose treatment included an IDH1 peptide vaccine. This clonotype was obtained from a middle-aged man with glioma.

The CDR3 spells CASSVPGRAFF. CDR3 DNA sequence: TGTGCCAGTAGCGTCCCGGGGCGAGCTTTCTTT. The chain is built from TRBV19 and TRBJ1-1; D might be TRBD1 (5 bases). The CDR3 contains 11 residues. The V gene lost 6 bases and the J gene lost 10 bases, with 12 bases spanning the gap. Germline loops: CDR1 LNHDA, CDR2 SQIVND (reference sequence).